Listed below are T cell receptor beta chains from one sample, sequenced in a study of T-cell reconstitution after alpha-beta-depleted transplantation in children. Using its own MiXCR run on the PCR reads, TCRdb lists one record per CDR3 protein. The table includes 450,000 to 600,000 distinct CDR3 sequences, over 9.5% detected once. The specimen comprised PBMCs, sampled before TCRalphabeta/CD19-depleted stem cell transplant. The receptors stem from a child aged 2-15 years with inherited bone marrow failure, due to receive a stem cell transplant. CDR3s include the opening cysteine and the closing phenylalanine or tryptophan. Fields, in order: J gene, clone size, D gene, V gene, CDR3 protein, CDR3 DNA. The D gene is left open where the match is weak. Part of the rows lack a size; the others show once, few, many or a class for expanded clones.

>TRBJ2-4|many|.|TRBV4-2
CASSQDFLVGNIQYF
TGTGCCAGCAGCCAAGATTTCCTAGTTGGAAACATTCAGTACTTC
>TRBJ2-7|.|TRBD1|TRBV20-1
CSARAGTGAPEQYF
TGCAGTGCTAGAGCCGGGACAGGGGCCCCCGAGCAGTACTTC
>TRBJ1-1|many|.|TRBV7-2
CASSLTGLATEAFF
TGTGCCAGCAGCTTAACAGGGTTGGCCACTGAAGCTTTCTTT
>TRBJ2-5|many|.|TRBV29-1
CSGGAGWQETQYF
TGCAGCGGGGGTGCAGGGTGGCAAGAGACCCAGTACTTC
>TRBJ2-1|.|.|TRBV18
CASSPSEVANGQFF
TGTGCCAGCTCACCTTCCGAGGTTGCTAATGGGCAGTTCTTC
>TRBJ2-3|many|.|TRBV6-1
CASSNTDTQYF
TGTGCCAGCAGTAACACAGATACGCAGTATTTT
>TRBJ1-2|many|.|TRBV27
CASSVDRANYGYTF
TGTGCCAGCAGTGTTGACAGAGCTAACTATGGCTACACCTTC
>TRBJ2-5|many|.|TRBV15
CATSSGGRQETQYF
TGTGCCACCAGCAGTGGGGGACGCCAAGAGACCCAGTACTTC
>TRBJ2-1|many|.|TRBV5-1
CASSLVGDNEQFF
TGCGCCAGCAGCTTGGTAGGAGACAATGAGCAGTTCTTC
>TRBJ1-6|.|.|TRBV20-1
CSARDDGPPLHF
TGCAGTGCTAGAGATGATGGTCCACCCCTCCACTTT
>TRBJ2-1|.|TRBD2|TRBV15
CATSRDLGLADEQFF
TGTGCCACCAGCAGAGATCTCGGTCTAGCGGACGAGCAGTTCTTC
>TRBJ2-1|many|TRBD2|TRBV7-9
CASSWTSGTQLSDSYNEQFF
TGTGCCAGCAGCTGGACTAGCGGGACTCAATTATCGGACTCCTACAATGAGCAGTTCTTC
>TRBJ2-7|.|TRBD2|TRBV10-3
CATGGLAYEQYF
TGTGCCACGGGGGGACTAGCCTACGAGCAGTACTTC
>TRBJ2-2|.|TRBD2|TRBV5-1
CASSLDSRGDTGELFF
TGCGCCAGCAGCTTGGATTCCCGGGGGGACACCGGGGAGCTGTTTTTT
>TRBJ2-7|many|.|TRBV7-9
CASSLWGSYEQYF
TGTGCCAGCAGCTTATGGGGCTCCTACGAGCAGTACTTC
>TRBJ2-4|.|TRBD2|TRBV7-9
CASSNAGVSKNIQYF
TGTGCCAGCAGCAACGCGGGAGTATCCAAAAACATTCAGTACTTC
>TRBJ2-3|many|.|TRBV12-3/TRBV12-4
CASSPQVRYPTQYF
TGTGCCAGCAGCCCACAGGTCCGGTACCCTACGCAGTATTTT
>TRBJ2-5|.|TRBD2|TRBV20-1
CSARVMSSGTENQETQYF
TGCAGTGCTAGAGTAATGTCTAGCGGGACCGAGAACCAAGAGACCCAGTACTTC
>TRBJ2-2|many|TRBD2|TRBV2
CASSAKIGGTSGSDTGELFF
TGTGCCAGCAGTGCTAAAATAGGAGGGACTAGCGGGAGCGACACCGGGGAGCTGTTTTTT
>TRBJ2-1|many|TRBD2|TRBV3-1
CASRPGRSSYNEQFF
TGTGCCAGCAGACCCGGGAGGAGCTCCTACAATGAGCAGTTCTTC
>TRBJ2-5|many|TRBD2|TRBV5-1
CASSLDWGGFGETQYF
TGCGCCAGCAGCTTGGATTGGGGGGGGTTCGGAGAGACCCAGTACTTC
>TRBJ1-6|many|.|TRBV4-3
CASSQARDGSPLHF
TGCGCCAGCAGCCAAGCACGCGATGGTTCACCCCTCCACTTT
>TRBJ2-5|.|TRBD2|TRBV12-3/TRBV12-4
CASRLQTGGGETQYF
TGTGCCAGCAGACTTCAAACTGGGGGGGGAGAGACCCAGTACTTC
>TRBJ2-4|many|.|TRBV4-2
CASSQEWDIQYF
TGTGCCAGCAGCCAAGAATGGGACATTCAGTACTTC
>TRBJ1-6|.|.|TRBV7-6
CASSLAVGGSPLHF
TGTGCCAGCAGCTTAGCCGTGGGGGGATCACCCCTCCACTTT
>TRBJ2-1|.|TRBD2|TRBV6-5
CASSYALRGLAGDNEQFF
TGTGCCAGCAGTTACGCCCTACGGGGACTAGCGGGAGATAATGAGCAGTTCTTC
>TRBJ1-1|few|.|TRBV11-2
CASSLVTGRGTEAFF
TGTGCCAGCAGCCTAGTGACCGGGCGGGGCACTGAAGCTTTCTTT
>TRBJ2-3|many|TRBD2|TRBV6-4
CASSDPGLAGVLVCNGDTQYF
TGTGCCAGCAGTGACCCGGGACTAGCGGGAGTATTGGTGTGTAACGGCGATACGCAGTATTTT
>TRBJ2-1|many|.|TRBV27
CASSLEASIYNEQFF
TGTGCCAGCAGTTTAGAGGCTTCCATCTACAATGAGCAGTTCTTC
>TRBJ2-7|many|.|TRBV6-2/TRBV6-3
CASSYSNRDPLYEQYF
TGTGCCAGCAGTTACTCCAACAGGGATCCCCTCTACGAGCAGTACTTC
>TRBJ2-1|many|.|TRBV9
CASSVVAGNNEQFF
TGTGCCAGCAGCGTAGTTGCGGGAAACAATGAGCAGTTCTTC
>TRBJ2-5|many|TRBD1|TRBV3-1
CASSRDRGREETQYF
TGTGCCAGCAGCCGAGACAGGGGGCGCGAAGAGACCCAGTACTTC
>TRBJ2-3|few|TRBD1|TRBV5-1
CASSLGQGKASTDTQYF
TGCGCCAGCAGCTTGGGACAGGGCAAAGCTAGCACAGATACGCAGTATTTT
>TRBJ2-1|many|.|TRBV5-1
CASSGREPGLINEQFF
TGCGCCAGCAGCGGTAGGGAACCGGGACTCATTAATGAGCAGTTCTTC
>TRBJ1-3|many|.|TRBV18
CASSPGHGNTIYF
TGTGCCAGCTCACCGGGACACGGAAACACCATATATTTT
>TRBJ2-7|many|.|TRBV20-1
CSARGSPGTLFDEQYF
TGCAGTGCTAGAGGTTCCCCAGGGACCTTATTTGACGAGCAGTACTTC
>TRBJ2-1|.|TRBD2|TRBV28
CASSPIPGWASGKNNEQFF
TGTGCCAGCAGCCCCATACCCGGTTGGGCTAGCGGGAAAAACAATGAGCAGTTCTTC
>TRBJ2-6|few|.|TRBV18
CASSPLGRSSGANVLTF
TGTGCCAGCTCACCTTTAGGGCGGAGCTCTGGGGCCAACGTCCTGACTTTC
>TRBJ1-5|many|TRBD1|TRBV27
CASSSDRVNQPQHF
TGTGCCAGCAGTTCAGACAGGGTAAACCAGCCCCAGCATTTT
>TRBJ2-3|once|TRBD2|TRBV5-1
CASSLWIAGGDTDTQYF
TGCGCCAGCAGCCTCTGGATAGCGGGAGGAGACACAGATACGCAGTATTTT
>TRBJ2-6|.|TRBD1|TRBV5-1
CASSSQGVSGANVLTF
TGCGCCAGCAGTTCTCAGGGGGTTTCGGGGGCCAACGTCCTGACTTTC
>TRBJ2-3|many|.|TRBV27
CASSLGRAAYTDTQYF
TGTGCCAGCAGTTTGGGAAGGGCGGCCTACACAGATACGCAGTATTTT
>TRBJ2-5|few|.|TRBV20-1
CSAYRREALSQYF
TGCAGTGCCTACCGGAGGGAGGCCCTATCTCAGTACTTC
>TRBJ2-1|few|.|TRBV19
CASSQTPPNENEQFF
TGTGCCAGTAGTCAGACCCCCCCTAATGAGAATGAGCAGTTCTTC
>TRBJ2-7|many|.|TRBV27
CASGLVRGEQYF
TGTGCCAGCGGCCTAGTTAGAGGCGAGCAGTACTTC
>TRBJ2-3|many|TRBD2|TRBV20-1
CSASTLTSAGTDTQYF
TGCAGTGCCAGCACCCTGACTAGCGCGGGCACAGATACGCAGTATTTT